These 6 T cell receptor beta chains were all obtained from the same sample, sequenced in a study of blood T cells in healthy people across ages. Alongside a J-beta primer mix, a sample-barcoded 5' primer served in a second PCR lasting roughly 6 to 11 cycles. TCRdb processed the 5' RACE reads anew with MiXCR; each CDR3 protein has one entry. Found here are 1.5 million to 2 million distinct CDR3 sequences, 28% of them singletons; the top ten hold around 7.7%. The sample taken for sequencing was blood. All receptors derive from a woman younger than 45 in good health.

The chain links TRBV3-1 to TRBJ2-5; TRBD2 matches at 9 bases. Trimming removed 3 bases from V and 1 base from J; junction bases left unmatched: 6. The CDR3 totals 16 residues. Per germline, CDR1 LGHDT and CDR2 YNNKEL (reference sequence). CDR3 DNA: TGTGCCAGCAGCCAGAACAGCGGGGGGCCCCAAGAGACCCAGTACTTC. Residues: CASSQNSGGPQETQYF.

This clonotype was seen just once. A much larger clone lies a single base off, so this may be a read error. The chain recombines TRBV5-1 with TRBJ2-7; TRBD1 matches 7 bases. This CDR3 has 18 amino acids. Trimming at V came to 3 bases and at J to 3 bases, leaving 18 bases not matched to a gene. In germline, CDR1 is SGHRS, CDR2 YFSETQ. The CDR3 is CASSSEDRARNESYEQYF. For the CDR3, the DNA is TGCGCCAGCAGCTCGGAAGACAGGGCGCGGAACGAAAGCTACGAGCAGTACTTC.

The V gene is TRBV4-1, the J gene TRBJ2-7; 11 bases align to TRBD2. The J segment lost 5 bases and the V segment lost 2 bases, leaving 5 bases of the junction unmatched. The germline V gene encodes CDR1 MGHRA and CDR2 YSYEKL. The length of the CDR3 is 15 residues. CDR3 DNA: TGCGCCAGCAGCCAAATAACTAGCGGGAGCAACGAGCAGTACTTC. Encoded protein: CASSQITSGSNEQYF.

Notes on this clonotype: Germline and junction disagree at one end, which may indicate a read error. The chain carries TRBV12-3 or TRBV12-4 and TRBJ1-4; 7 nucleotides match TRBD1. The CDR3 covers 14 residues. CDR3 sequence reads: CANSHAGQNEKLFF. CDR3 nucleotides: TGTGCCAACAGTCATGCGGGACAGAATGAAAAACTGTTTTTT.

This clonotype was picked up a small number of times. V and J are TRBV21-1 and TRBJ2-7; the D call in the table, TRBD2, was not verified against the DNA. TRBV21-1 is described as a pseudogene. The CDR3 extends over 18 amino acids. The CDR3 is CASSKALEAQRVSYEQYF. CDR3 nucleotide sequence: TGTGCCAGCAGCAAAGCGCTTGAGGCCCAGCGCGTCTCCTACGAGCAGTACTTC.

This clonotype has more than one count but fewer than ten. The rearrangement links TRBV20-1 to TRBJ2-5; 8 bases agree with TRBD1. CDR1 is DFQATT and CDR2 is SNEGSKA in the germline V gene (reference sequence). Trimming removed 6 bases from V and 5 bases from J; junction bases left unmatched: 5. The length of the CDR3 is 12 residues. CDR3 DNA sequence: TGCAGTGCCCGGACAGGGACGGAGACCCAGTACTTC. Amino acid sequence: CSARTGTETQYF.